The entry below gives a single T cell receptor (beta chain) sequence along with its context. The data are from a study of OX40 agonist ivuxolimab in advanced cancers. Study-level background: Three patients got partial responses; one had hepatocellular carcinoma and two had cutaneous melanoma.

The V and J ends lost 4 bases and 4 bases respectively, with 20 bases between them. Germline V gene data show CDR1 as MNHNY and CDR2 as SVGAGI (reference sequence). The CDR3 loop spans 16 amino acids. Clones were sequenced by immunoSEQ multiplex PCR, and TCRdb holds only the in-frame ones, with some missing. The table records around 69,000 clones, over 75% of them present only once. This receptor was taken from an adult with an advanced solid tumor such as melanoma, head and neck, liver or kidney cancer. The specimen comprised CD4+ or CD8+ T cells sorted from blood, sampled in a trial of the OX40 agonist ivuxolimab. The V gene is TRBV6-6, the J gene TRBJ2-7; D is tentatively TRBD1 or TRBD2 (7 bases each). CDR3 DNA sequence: TGTGCCAGCAGTTTTGAAGCGGGACAGAGAGCTTACGAGCAGTACTTC. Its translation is CASSFEAGQRAYEQYF.